A single sample gave rise to the 14 T cell receptor beta chains below, sequenced in a study of blood T cell repertoires in COVID-19. TCRdb's table, derived via immunoSEQ multiplex PCR, lists solely in-frame clones and lacks some. The sample has roughly 120,000 clones; around nine tenths are singletons. The specimen was peripheral blood. The receptors stem from a woman aged 45 to 65 with acute or convalescent COVID-19.

The genes are TRBV5-4 and TRBJ1-6; D uncertain. The CDR3 has 13 residues. Germline V gives CDR1 SGHNT, CDR2 YYREEE (reference sequence). The V end was cut by 5 bases, the J end by 6 bases, with 9 bases between. The CDR3 spells CASRLDLNSPLHF. In DNA form, the CDR3 reads TGTGCCAGCAGACTTGATCTTAATTCACCCCTCCACTTT.

The chain is built from TRBV7-2 and TRBJ1-5, with 8 bases fitting TRBD1. V dropped 3 bases and J dropped 6; count of bases not matched to a gene: 4. The CDR3 consists of 14 residues. CDR1 and CDR2 (germline): SGHTA, FQGNSA. DNA for the CDR3: TGTGCCAGCAGCTTTGGACAGGGTGCTCAGCCCCAGCATTTT. Amino acids: CASSFGQGAQPQHF.

The chain has TRBV9 and TRBJ1-1; TRBD1 agrees at 10 bases. The CDR3 extends over 13 amino acids. The V segment lost 3 bases and the J segment 7 bases; nucleotides outside the gene matches: 3. Germline V gene sequence: CDR1 SGDLS, CDR2 YYNGEE. DNA of the CDR3: TGTGCCAGCAGCGCCGGGACAGGGGTTGAAGCTTTCTTT. Protein: CASSAGTGVEAFF.

The rearrangement uses TRBV4-1 and TRBJ2-3; TRBD2 is a possible D gene (6 bases). The CDR3 loop spans 13 amino acids. V was trimmed by 5 bases and J by 4 bases, leaving 10 bases between them. CDR1 is MGHRA and CDR2 is YSYEKL in the germline V gene. CDR3 sequence: CASSSPGADTQYF. CDR3 coding DNA: TGCGCCAGCAGCAGCCCGGGAGCAGATACGCAGTATTTT.

The count of this clone is one. The J gene is TRBJ2-2, the V gene TRBV24-1; 10 bases match TRBD2. V dropped 3 bases and J dropped 6; count of bases not matched to a gene: 6. This CDR3 region has 16 residues. Germline CDR1 KGHDR, CDR2 SFDVKD. The DNA for the CDR3 is TGTGCCACCAGTGATGAAAGCGGGGGGGTGGCCGGGGAGCTGTTTTTT. Encoded protein: CATSDESGGVAGELFF.

The rearrangement uses TRBV10-3 and TRBJ1-2, with D perhaps matching TRBD1 (6 bases). Trimming took off 6 bases at V and 6 bases at J, with 20 bases between the two ends. Germline CDR1 and CDR2: ENHRY and SYGVKD. The CDR3 consists of 15 residues. CDR3 nucleotides: TGTGCCATCAGGGCGGTTCGTGGGGGCGCGGATGGCTACACCTTC. The encoded protein is CAIRAVRGGADGYTF.

The V gene is TRBV30, the J gene TRBJ2-3; possible D gene TRBD1, 5 bases. CDR1 is GTSNPN and CDR2 is SVGIG in the germline V gene (reference sequence). The CDR3 is 16 amino acids. V was shortened by 1 base and J by 2 bases, with 16 bases between the two germline ends. Here the CDR3 reads CAWSGGAGYYTDTQYF. Written as DNA, the CDR3 is TGTGCCTGGAGTGGTGGGGCAGGGTATTACACAGATACGCAGTATTTT.

The rearrangement uses TRBV5-6 and TRBJ1-4; unclear D gene. CDR3 length equals 14 residues. The V end was cut by 3 bases, the J end by 5 bases, with 11 bases between. The V gene's germline CDR1 is SGHDT and CDR2 YYEEEE. In DNA form, the CDR3 reads TGTGCCAGCAGCTCCGGGTTCCGAAATGAAAAACTGTTTTTT. Translation: CASSSGFRNEKLFF.

This clone was recorded only once. The V gene is TRBV7-2, the J gene TRBJ1-1; D not certain. This CDR3 has 13 residues. Germline V gene data show CDR1 as SGHTA and CDR2 as FQGNSA. Trimming stripped 1 base from V and 6 bases from J, with 9 bases between. The DNA of the CDR3 is TGTGCCAGCAGCTTAGGCCCCGGAGCTGAAGCTTTCTTT. It yields the protein CASSLGPGAEAFF.

The chain joins TRBV18 to TRBJ1-4; 7 nucleotides align to TRBD1. In germline, CDR1 is KGHSH, CDR2 LQKENI. The J segment lost 11 bases and the V segment lost 2 bases, leaving 11 bases of the junction unmatched. The CDR3 covers 15 residues. The CDR3 region is CASSPKRQGGDKLFF. The CDR3 DNA follows: TGTGCCAGCTCACCAAAACGACAGGGTGGGGATAAACTGTTTTTT.

In DNA form, the CDR3 reads TGCGCCAGCAGCTTGCAAGCGGGAGGAGCCTACGAGCAGTACTTC. Translating it yields CASSLQAGGAYEQYF. V is TRBV5-1 and J is TRBJ2-7, with TRBD2 identical over 9 bases. CDR3 length equals 15 residues. Germline CDR1 and CDR2: SGHRS and YFSETQ. After removal of 1 base from V and 2 bases from J, the junction contained 4 bases not matched to a gene.

The V call is TRBV7-9, the J call TRBJ1-4; TRBD1 is a possible D gene (6 bases). V was trimmed by 5 bases and J by 10 bases, leaving 26 bases between them. The V gene's germline CDR1 is SEHNR and CDR2 FQNEAQ (reference sequence). There are 17 residues in the CDR3. CDR3 in DNA: TGTGCCAGCAGCCCCGGAGTCCGGGCGGCAGGGGAGGGAAAACTGTTTTTT. Encoded protein: CASSPGVRAAGEGKLFF.

This clone has more than one count but fewer than ten. This chain links TRBV10-2 with TRBJ1-4; 9 bases are a match to TRBD1. CDR3 length: 13 amino acids. V was clipped by 8 bases and J by 10 bases; unmatched bases: 8. Germline V gene lookup returns CDR1 WSHSY and CDR2 SAAADI. This CDR3 reads CASEDRGLGKLFF. The CDR3 coding sequence is TGCGCCAGCGAGGACAGGGGTCTAGGAAAACTGTTTTTT.

The count of this clone is one. This sequence joins TRBV30 and TRBJ2-7, with TRBD2 matching over 10 bases. CDR3 size: 14 residues. Germline V gene data show CDR1 as GTSNPN and CDR2 as SVGIG (reference sequence). The J segment lost 3 bases and the V segment lost 2 bases, leaving 4 bases of the junction unmatched. The CDR3: CAWSLAGVGYEQYF. The CDR3, as DNA: TGTGCCTGGAGTCTAGCGGGAGTTGGCTACGAGCAGTACTTC.